These 20 T cell receptor beta chains were sequenced from one sample in a study of shared clonotypes between healthy human individuals. TCRdb's table, derived via immunoSEQ multiplex PCR, lists solely in-frame clones and lacks some. The data show hundreds of thousands of clones, nearly 98% seen once. Only CD45RO-negative cells positively selected for CCR7 counted as naive CD8 cells, so terminally differentiated effector memory CD45RA+ cells were excluded. Sequencing was performed on naive CD8+ T cells sorted from blood. These receptors were taken from a man in his thirties or forties in good health.

CDR3 bases: TGTGCCAGCAGCTTGACAGGGGTATCCCCAAACTCTGGAAACACCATATATTTT. It is translated as CASSLTGVSPNSGNTIYF. The genes are TRBV11-2 and TRBJ1-3, with 8 bases that match TRBD1. CDR1 and CDR2 from the germline V gene are SGHAT and FQNNGV. The trim removed 3 bases at V and 0 bases at J, leaving 10 bases unmatched. This CDR3 is built from 18 residues.

The genes are TRBV9 and TRBJ2-1; 7 bases align to TRBD1. CDR1 is SGDLS and CDR2 is YYNGEE in the germline V gene. The CDR3 totals 16 residues. V was clipped by 4 bases and J by 4 bases; unmatched bases: 11. The CDR3 bases are TGTGCCAGCAGCCTACCCACCGGGACAGTATACAATGAGCAGTTCTTC. Translated, it gives CASSLPTGTVYNEQFF.

The rearrangement joins TRBV5-3 to TRBJ2-6; 7 bases line up with TRBD1. TRBV5-3 belongs to the ORF category, with a function that is uncertain. The V segment lost 8 bases and the J segment 2 bases; nucleotides outside the gene matches: 13. The CDR3 runs to 17 residues. CDR3 in DNA: TGTGCCAGTAAAAGACAGGGTTGGGACCCTGGGGCCAACGTCCTGACTTTC. It translates to CASKRQGWDPGANVLTF.

This chain joins TRBV5-1 and TRBJ1-4; 9 nucleotides match TRBD1. V dropped 4 bases and J dropped 5; count of bases not matched to a gene: 6. In germline, CDR1 is SGHRS, CDR2 YFSETQ. The length of the CDR3 is 15 residues. The CDR3 loop reads CASSPWDRENEKLFF. In DNA form, the CDR3 reads TGCGCCAGCAGCCCGTGGGACAGGGAAAATGAAAAACTGTTTTTT.

The CDR3 DNA reads TGTGCCAGCAGTCCGCGGGGAACGGGTGAAGCTTTCTTT. Translating gives CASSPRGTGEAFF. The V gene is TRBV2, the J gene TRBJ1-1, with D uncertain. V lost 5 bases, J lost 7 bases, and 14 bases lay in between. The CDR3 is 13 residues long. The germline V gene has CDR1 SNHLY and CDR2 FYNNEI.

The rearrangement uses TRBV29-1 and TRBJ2-1; weak D call: TRBD1 (6 bases). Trimming stripped 7 bases from V and 6 bases from J, with 16 bases between. The CDR3 is 13 residues long. Per germline, CDR1 SQVTM and CDR2 ANQGSEA. The CDR3 DNA sequence: TGCAGCGACATTGGACAGTTAAGCAATGAGCAGTTCTTC. Translating it yields CSDIGQLSNEQFF.

This rearrangement joins TRBV27 to TRBJ2-3; no firm D call. CDR1 MNHEY and CDR2 SMNVEV come from the germline V gene (reference sequence). V lost 5 bases, J lost 4 bases, and 7 bases lay in between. CDR3 size: 12 residues. The CDR3 nucleotides read TGTGCCAGCAGTCGTCCCCCAGATACGCAGTATTTT. Translation: CASSRPPDTQYF.

The chain joins TRBV7-2 to TRBJ1-5; possible D gene TRBD1, 5 bases. Between the trimmed V and J ends, which lost 5 bases and 7 bases, there was a span of 12 bases. The germline CDR1 and CDR2 sequences are SGHTA and FQGNSA. This CDR3 has 13 residues. This CDR3 reads CASSPGSNQPQHF. The DNA of the CDR3 is TGTGCCAGCAGCCCAGGGTCAAACCAGCCCCAGCATTTT.

The gene calls are TRBV25-1 and TRBJ2-1; D perhaps matches TRBD2 (6 bases). The V gene lost 4 bases and the J gene lost 7 bases, with 14 bases spanning the gap. Germline CDR1 is MGHDK and CDR2 is SYGVNS. The CDR3 is 14 amino acids. The CDR3: CASSAGTVGNEQFF. In DNA, the CDR3 is TGTGCCAGCAGTGCCGGGACTGTAGGGAATGAGCAGTTCTTC.

V is TRBV14 and J is TRBJ1-2; TRBD1 aligns across 7 bases. J was trimmed by 1 base and V by 3 bases; bases with no gene match: 14. The CDR3 runs to 18 residues. Germline V gene data show CDR1 as SGHDN and CDR2 as FVKESK. In nucleotides, the CDR3 is TGTGCCAGCAGCCAGACGTATTCGGGACAGCTCCTTAACTATGGCTACACCTTC. Translating gives CASSQTYSGQLLNYGYTF.

The rearrangement uses TRBV7-9 and TRBJ2-7; D not resolved. The germline V gene encodes CDR1 SEHNR and CDR2 FQNEAQ (reference sequence). Trimming removed 5 bases from V and 0 bases from J, with 11 bases in between. The CDR3 runs 14 residues. CDR3 bases: TGTGCCAGCAGCCCGCGTCGAGGCTCCTACGAGCAGTACTTC. Encoded protein: CASSPRRGSYEQYF.

The CDR3 protein is CASSYGQGYNEQFF. The CDR3 DNA reads as TGTGCCAGCAGTTACGGACAGGGTTACAATGAGCAGTTCTTC. This sequence joins TRBV6-5 and TRBJ2-1, with TRBD1 identical over 8 bases. CDR3 size: 14 residues. The ends lost 2 bases at V and 4 bases at J; junction bases unmatched: 1. The germline gives CDR1 MNHEY, CDR2 SVGAGI.

V usage is TRBV29-1 and J usage is TRBJ1-2; D is unresolved. V gave up 3 bases and J gave up 5 bases, with 13 bases separating them. CDR3 length equals 13 residues. The V gene's germline CDR1 is SQVTM and CDR2 ANQGSEA. DNA of the CDR3: TGCAGCGTTGAGAGCGGCACAGCTTATGGCTACACCTTC. It translates to CSVESGTAYGYTF.

On this clone: Other nucleotide sequences in the sample specify the same CDR3. The V gene is TRBV7-9, the J gene TRBJ1-5; possibly TRBD1 for D (6 bases). Looked up from germline, CDR1 is SEHNR and CDR2 is FQNEAQ (reference sequence). Trimming left V 4 bases short and J 2 bases short, with 6 bases between. The CDR3 totals 13 residues. CDR3 sequence: CASSSGGNQPQHF. DNA of the CDR3: TGTGCCAGCAGCTCAGGGGGCAATCAGCCCCAGCATTTT.

The gene calls are TRBV29-1 and TRBJ2-7; D is possibly TRBD1 (5 bases). Per the germline V gene, CDR1 is SQVTM and CDR2 is ANQGSEA. Deletions cut 2 bases from V and 2 bases from J, with 13 bases between. CDR3 length equals 14 residues. Here the CDR3 DNA reads TGCAGCGTTGAAATCTTGACAGCTACCTACGAGCAGTACTTC. It yields the protein CSVEILTATYEQYF.

V usage is TRBV4-3 and J usage is TRBJ2-2; D ambiguous. The CDR3 is 15 amino acids. The germline gives CDR1 LGHNA, CDR2 YSLEER. Trimming pared 0 bases from V and 6 bases from J, leaving 11 bases between. CDR3 amino acids: CASSQESSGAGELFF. CDR3 coding DNA: TGCGCCAGCAGCCAAGAATCAAGTGGGGCCGGGGAGCTGTTTTTT.

The J gene is TRBJ2-7, the V gene TRBV27; 8 bases align to TRBD2. The junction had 8 bases not matched to a gene; V was cut back by 4 bases and J by 3 bases. In germline, CDR1 is MNHEY, CDR2 SMNVEV (reference sequence). There are 15 residues in the CDR3. This chain's CDR3 is CASSSAAGDLYEQYF. The CDR3 DNA sequence: TGTGCCAGCAGTTCTGCAGCGGGAGATCTCTACGAGCAGTACTTC.

This chain links TRBV7-8 with TRBJ2-2; 9 bases line up with TRBD1. V lost 5 bases to trimming and J lost 2 bases; unmatched junction nucleotides: 6. The V gene's germline CDR1 is SGHVS and CDR2 FQNEAQ. The CDR3 length is 16 residues. CDR3 sequence (DNA): TGTGCCAGCAGCCCATGGGACAGGGCAAACACCGGGGAGCTGTTTTTT. This gives the protein CASSPWDRANTGELFF. Looking up the rest from reference TRBV7-8 and TRBJ2-2 gives the full variable domain: GAGVSQSPRYKVAKRGQDVALRCDPISGHVSLFWYQQALGQGPEFLTYFQNEAQLDKSGLPSDRFFAERPEGSVSTLKIQRTQQEDSAVYLCASSPWDRANTGELFFGEGSRLTVL.

Notes on this clone: The sample has other DNA sequences that encode this CDR3 too. This chain links TRBV7-9 with TRBJ2-7, with TRBD1 matching 9 bases. Germline V gene lookup returns CDR1 SEHNR and CDR2 FQNEAQ (reference sequence). With V trimmed by 1 base and J by 4 bases, 2 bases remained unmatched. CDR3 length: 14 residues. In DNA, the CDR3 is TGTGCCAGCAGCTTAGGAGGACAGGGGTACGAGCAGTACTTC. Translated: CASSLGGQGYEQYF.

Here the CDR3 reads CASSHNRGQAPYEQYF. The CDR3 nucleotides read TGTGCCAGCAGCCATAACCGAGGACAGGCCCCCTACGAGCAGTACTTC. J is TRBJ2-7 and V is TRBV11-2, with 7 positions matching TRBD1. With V trimmed by 5 bases and J by 2 bases, 12 bases remained unmatched. The germline V gene has CDR1 SGHAT and CDR2 FQNNGV. There are 16 residues in the CDR3.